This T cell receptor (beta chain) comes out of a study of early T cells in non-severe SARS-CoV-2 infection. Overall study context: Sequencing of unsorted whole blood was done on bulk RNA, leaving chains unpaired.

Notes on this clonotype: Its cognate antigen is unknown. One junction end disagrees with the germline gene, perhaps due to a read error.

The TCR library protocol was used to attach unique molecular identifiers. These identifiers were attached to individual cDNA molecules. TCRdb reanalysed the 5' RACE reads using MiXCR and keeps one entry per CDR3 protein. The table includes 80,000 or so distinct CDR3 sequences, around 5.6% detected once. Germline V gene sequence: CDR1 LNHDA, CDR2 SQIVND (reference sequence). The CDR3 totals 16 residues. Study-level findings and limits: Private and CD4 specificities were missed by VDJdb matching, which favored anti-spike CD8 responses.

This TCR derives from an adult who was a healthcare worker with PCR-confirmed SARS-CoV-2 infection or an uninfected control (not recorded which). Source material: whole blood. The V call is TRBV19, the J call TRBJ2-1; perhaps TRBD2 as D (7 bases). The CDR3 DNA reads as TGTGTCAGTAGTATCCGCGGGGGACATTCCTACAATGAGCAGTTCTTC. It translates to CVSSIRGGHSYNEQFF.